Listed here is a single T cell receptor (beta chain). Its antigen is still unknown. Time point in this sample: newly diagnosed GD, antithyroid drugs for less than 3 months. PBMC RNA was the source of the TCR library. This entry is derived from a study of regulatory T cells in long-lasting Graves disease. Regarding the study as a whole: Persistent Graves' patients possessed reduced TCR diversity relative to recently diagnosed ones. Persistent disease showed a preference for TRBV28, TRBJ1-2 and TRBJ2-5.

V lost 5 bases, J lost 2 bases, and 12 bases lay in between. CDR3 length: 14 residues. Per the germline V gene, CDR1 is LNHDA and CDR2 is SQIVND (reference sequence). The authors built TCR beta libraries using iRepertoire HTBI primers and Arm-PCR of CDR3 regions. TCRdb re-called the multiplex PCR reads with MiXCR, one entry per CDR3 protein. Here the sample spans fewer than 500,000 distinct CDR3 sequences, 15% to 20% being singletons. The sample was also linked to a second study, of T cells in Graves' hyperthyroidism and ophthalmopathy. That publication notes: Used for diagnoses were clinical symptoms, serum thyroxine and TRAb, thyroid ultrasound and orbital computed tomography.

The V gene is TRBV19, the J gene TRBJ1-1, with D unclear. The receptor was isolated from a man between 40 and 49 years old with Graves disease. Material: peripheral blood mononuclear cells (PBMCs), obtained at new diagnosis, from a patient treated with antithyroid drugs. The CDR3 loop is CASSPGRYNTEAFF. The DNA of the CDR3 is TGTGCCAGTAGTCCCGGACGGTACAACACTGAAGCTTTCTTT. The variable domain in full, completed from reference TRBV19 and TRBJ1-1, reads DGGITQSPKYLFRKEGQNVTLSCEQNLNHDAMYWYRQDPGQGLRLIYYSQIVNDFQKGDIAEGYSVSREKKESFPLTVTSAQKNPTAFYLCASSPGRYNTEAFFGQGTRLTVV.